This entry lists 3 T cell receptor beta chains sequenced from one sample in a study of radiotherapy plus CTLA-4 blockade in lung cancer listed by TCRdb under 2018. Library preparation used the immunoSEQ multiplex PCR assay. TCRdb retrieved this table from immuneACCESS and kept in-frame rearrangements only. Not all clones are present; in checked studies, unresolved V genes account for under half, and no reason is known for the remainder. The sample table contains under 95,000 clones; only one count was recorded for 78% of them. The top ten hold roughly 22% of the sample. This material consisted of peripheral blood, taken from a patient treated with radiotherapy plus ipilimumab. These TCRs come from a human donor with non-small cell lung cancer whose response to radiotherapy plus ipilimumab could not be evaluated. Some clones in this sample may be carry-over from other donors' samples.

For the CDR3, the DNA is TGTGCCAGCAGTCCTATAGGGACTAGCGGGGGGGCCACCGATACGCAGTATTTT. It yields the protein CASSPIGTSGGATDTQYF. The chain carries TRBV28 and TRBJ2-3; 16 bases are a match to TRBD2. The CDR3 covers 18 residues. CDR1 MDHEN and CDR2 SYDVKM come from the germline V gene. Trimming removed 5 bases from V and 6 bases from J; junction bases left unmatched: 11. The entire variable domain, with the rest obtained from reference TRBV28 and TRBJ2-3, is as follows: DVKVTQSSRYLVKRTGEKVFLECVQDMDHENMFWYRQDPGLGLRLIYFSYDVKMKEKGDIPEGYSVSREKKERFSLILESASTNQTSMYLCASSPIGTSGGATDTQYFGPGTRLTVL.

J is TRBJ2-1 and V is TRBV6-1; maybe TRBD2 (5 bases). CDR3 size: 14 residues. Germline CDR1 is MNHNS and CDR2 is SASEGT. Trimming removed 6 bases at V and 8 bases at J, with 17 bases between. This chain's CDR3 is CASSTLRRNDEQFF. The CDR3 region has the DNA TGTGCCAGCAGCACATTGAGGAGGAACGATGAGCAGTTCTTC.

This rearrangement joins TRBV19 to TRBJ2-7; D call uncertain. There are 15 residues in the CDR3. The germline V and J ends were trimmed by 3 bases and 0 bases, with 12 bases remaining between them. In germline, CDR1 is LNHDA, CDR2 SQIVND (reference sequence). Written as DNA, the CDR3 is TGTGCCAGTAGTATCCGACACCTGAGCTCCTACGAGCAGTACTTC. This codes for CASSIRHLSSYEQYF.